A selection of T cell receptor beta chains follows, all from one sample in a study of OX40 agonist ivuxolimab in advanced cancers. Clones were read by immunoSEQ multiplex PCR, and TCRdb kept only the in-frame ones, dropping some. The sample yields around 94,000 clones, 70% to 85% seen once. The starting material was CD4+ or CD8+ T cells sorted from blood, obtained in a trial of the OX40 agonist ivuxolimab. These receptor sequences come from an adult with an advanced solid tumor such as melanoma, head and neck, liver or kidney cancer. CDR3s include the opening cysteine and the closing phenylalanine or tryptophan. D genes are given only for firm matches. Size is omitted from some rows. Given values are once, few, many or a class for expanded clones.

V gene	J gene	D gene	clone size	CDR3 DNA	CDR3 protein
TRBV29-1	TRBJ1-1	NA	NA	TGCAGCGTTGAAGATTGGTGGAGTTTGGAGGCGGTCGCTGAAGCTTTCTTT	CSVEDWWSLEAVAEAFF
TRBV2	TRBJ1-5	NA	few	TGTGCCAGCGGCAACCCGCCCCAGCATTTT	CASGNPPQHF
TRBV5-4	TRBJ1-1	NA	NA	TGTGCCAGCAGCTGGAGAGACGGTAACACTGAAGCTTTCTTT	CASSWRDGNTEAFF
TRBV10-2	TRBJ1-1	NA	NA	TGCGCCAGCAGTGATCTGGGGCTCGAGAACACTGAAGCTTTCTTT	CASSDLGLENTEAFF
TRBV15	TRBJ2-5	NA	NA	TGTGCCACCAGGACAGGAGGCCAAGAGACCCAGTACTTC	CATRTGGQETQYF
TRBV2	TRBJ2-1	NA	NA	TGTGCCAGCAGTGAAAGGCCGTTAAATGAGCAGTTCTTC	CASSERPLNEQFF
TRBV5-1	TRBJ2-3	NA	NA	TGCGCCAGCAGCTTGATGGACGGAGCTAGCACAGATACGCAGTATTTT	CASSLMDGASTDTQYF
TRBV15	TRBJ2-7	NA	NA	TGTGCCACCAGCGAAGGCCGTGGCGAGCAGTACTTC	CATSEGRGEQYF
TRBV25-1	TRBJ1-2	TRBD1	NA	TGTGCCAGCAGTGAGGACAGGCTTAATGGCTACACCTTC	CASSEDRLNGYTF
TRBV7-8	TRBJ1-2	NA	NA	TGTGCCAGCAGCTTACTTAACTATGGCTACACCTTC	CASSLLNYGYTF
TRBV6-1	TRBJ2-4	NA	once	TGTGCCAGCAGTGATTCAGGGGCCAAAAACATTCAGTACTTC	CASSDSGAKNIQYF
TRBV14	TRBJ2-1	TRBD1	NA	TGTGCCAGCAGCCAAGTAAGGACAGGGGGCCTAACGAGCTCCTACAATGAGCAGTTCTTC	CASSQVRTGGLTSSYNEQFF
TRBV21-1	TRBJ1-1	NA	NA	TGTGCCAGCAGTTACCAGCCTCCTGGGGGCCCGAACACTGAAGCTTTCTTT	CASSYQPPGGPNTEAFF
TRBV2	TRBJ2-7	TRBD2	NA	TGTGCCAGCAGTCCCGGGACTAGCCCCTACGAGCAGTACTTC	CASSPGTSPYEQYF
TRBV10-3	TRBJ2-2	NA	NA	TGTGCCATCAGTGAGTCGCTGGGAGGCCTGGGCTCCGGGGAGCTGTTTTTT	CAISESLGGLGSGELFF
TRBV7-9	TRBJ2-5	NA	NA	TGTGCCAGCAGCGCCGGGGCGTCGCGAGAGACCCAGTACTTC	CASSAGASRETQYF
TRBV11-1	TRBJ2-3	NA	few	TGTGCCAGCAGCCCCTGGGGAAGCACAGATACGCAGTATTTT	CASSPWGSTDTQYF
TRBV9	TRBJ2-7	NA	NA	TGTGCCAGCAGCGTAGGCCCTGAGGTCGGAGCGGTTGAGCAGTACTTC	CASSVGPEVGAVEQYF
TRBV28	TRBJ2-7	NA	NA	TGTGCCAGCAGTCCCCCCGGGACACTCTCCTACGAGCAGTACTTC	CASSPPGTLSYEQYF
TRBV7-9	TRBJ2-5	TRBD2	NA	TGTGCCAGCAGCTTACCTTCCGGGAGGGCCCCTTATGAGCAGTACTTC	CASSLPSGRAPYEQYF
TRBV18	TRBJ2-7	NA	once	TGTGCCAGCTCACCGCGCCAGGTACCTACCTACGAGCAGTACTTC	CASSPRQVPTYEQYF
TRBV18	TRBJ2-3	NA	NA	TGTGCCAGCTCACCCGTGCAGCCCACAGATACGCAGTATTTT	CASSPVQPTDTQYF
TRBV2	TRBJ2-1	TRBD2	NA	TGTGCCAGCAGTGAAGGTGGTGGTGTACTAGCGGGAGTGGACGAGCAGTTCTTC	CASSEGGGVLAGVDEQFF